The next 28 T cell receptor beta chains were all read from a single sample in a study of tumor-infiltrating lymphocytes in localized non-small cell lung cancer. Libraries were prepared by immunoSEQ multiplex PCR; TCRdb keeps only in-frame clonotypes and omits some of them. This sample has 10,000 to 15,000 clones, with about 66% found just once. The sequenced sample consisted of lung tumor tissue. The source of these receptors is a human donor with non-small cell lung cancer.

The chain links TRBV5-4 to TRBJ2-1, with 10 nucleotides matching TRBD2. V lost 0 bases to trimming and J lost 4 bases; unmatched junction nucleotides: 4. There are 16 residues in the CDR3. In germline, CDR1 is SGHNT, CDR2 YYREEE (reference sequence). The CDR3 spells CASSLVLAGAYNEQFF. The CDR3 bases are TGTGCCAGCAGCTTGGTGCTAGCGGGAGCGTACAATGAGCAGTTCTTC. Full variable domain (remainder filled in from reference TRBV5-4 and TRBJ2-1): ETGVTQSPTHLIKTRGQQVTLRCSSQSGHNTVSWYQQALGQGPQFIFQYYREEENGRGNFPPRFSGLQFPNYSSELNVNALELDDSALYLCASSLVLAGAYNEQFFGPGTRLTVL.

The CDR3 sequence: CASSSTGEYGYTF. CDR3 coding DNA: TGTGCCAGCAGTTCGACAGGGGAGTATGGCTACACCTTC. The chain uses TRBV7-9 and TRBJ1-2; 8 bases line up with TRBD1. With 6 bases clipped from V and 5 bases from J, the junction kept 5 bases outside the gene matches. The germline CDR1 and CDR2 sequences are SEHNR and FQNEAQ (reference sequence). The CDR3 loop spans 13 amino acids.

This rearrangement joins TRBV9 to TRBJ2-1; 10 nucleotides match TRBD2. Germline values: CDR1 SGDLS, CDR2 YYNGEE. CDR3 length: 16 residues. V gave up 4 bases and J gave up 5 bases; unmatched junction bases: 9. CDR3 nucleotide sequence: TGTGCCAGCAGCTTTGAGCGGGAGGGCCGAGACAATGAGCAGTTCTTC. It codes for CASSFEREGRDNEQFF. Looking up the rest from reference TRBV9 and TRBJ2-1 gives the full variable domain: DSGVTQTPKHLITATGQRVTLRCSPRSGDLSVYWYQQSLDQGLQFLIQYYNGEERAKGNILERFSAQQFPDLHSELNLSSLELGDSALYFCASSFEREGRDNEQFFGPGTRLTVL.

The chain links TRBV4-1 to TRBJ1-1; 7 nucleotides match TRBD1. Germline assignment: CDR1 MGHRA and CDR2 YSYEKL. Trimming took 1 base from V and 9 from J; bases not matched to a gene: 5. The CDR3 extends over 13 amino acids. CDR3 loop: CASSQAYRGKAFF. CDR3 bases: TGCGCCAGCAGCCAAGCTTACAGGGGAAAAGCTTTCTTT.

The rearrangement links TRBV5-4 to TRBJ1-2; no clear D. The CDR3 contains 12 residues. Germline V gene sequence: CDR1 SGHNT, CDR2 YYREEE (reference sequence). The ends were cut back, 3 bases at V and 7 bases at J, with 10 bases in the middle. This chain's CDR3 is CASSYHDSGYTF. CDR3 DNA sequence: TGTGCCAGCAGCTACCACGACTCTGGCTACACCTTC.

This clone has a handful of counts. This chain uses TRBV7-2 with TRBJ2-7; perhaps TRBD1 as D (6 bases). Germline CDR1 SGHTA, CDR2 FQGNSA. Trimming took 4 bases from V and 2 from J, leaving 9 bases between them. CDR3 length: 13 amino acids. CDR3 DNA: TGTGCCAGCAGCTCACAGGGCGCCTACGAGCAGTACTTC. Translated, it gives CASSSQGAYEQYF.

The chain couples TRBV18 to TRBJ2-3, with D perhaps TRBD2 (6 bases). Germline V gene sequence: CDR1 KGHSH, CDR2 LQKENI. The CDR3 consists of 13 residues. The ends were cut back, 6 bases at V and 5 bases at J, with 12 bases in the middle. CDR3 region: CASSERELDTQYF. The CDR3 DNA follows: TGTGCCAGCTCGGAACGGGAGTTAGATACGCAGTATTTT.

Sample share makes this clone medium-sized. CDR3 in amino acids: CASSLLETQYF. For the CDR3, the DNA is TGTGCCAGCAGCCTGCTGGAGACCCAGTACTTC. The chain links TRBV5-5 to TRBJ2-5; D ambiguous. CDR3 size: 11 residues. The germline gives CDR1 SGHKS, CDR2 YYEKEE (reference sequence). Trimming stripped 4 bases from V and 5 bases from J, with 6 bases between.

The chain has TRBV18 and TRBJ2-5; maybe TRBD1 (6 bases). The CDR3 is 15 residues long. Trimming shortened V by 0 bases and J by 3 bases, and 11 bases separated the two germline ends. From germline, CDR1 is KGHSH and CDR2 LQKENI. Here the CDR3 DNA reads TGTGCCAGCTCACCACCAGGACAGACAAAAGAGACCCAGTACTTC. It yields the protein CASSPPGQTKETQYF.

The genes are TRBV29-1 and TRBJ2-7, with D unclear. From germline, CDR1 is SQVTM and CDR2 ANQGSEA. The CDR3 contains 11 residues. The V end was cut by 6 bases, the J end by 6 bases, with 12 bases between. Written as DNA, the CDR3 is TGCAGCGTCTATGAGGCTTTCGAGCAGTACTTC. Its translation is CSVYEAFEQYF.

This sequence joins TRBV4-2 and TRBJ2-7, with 9 nucleotides matching TRBD2. V trimming: 0 bases; J trimming: 2 bases; junction bases outside the gene matches: 8. CDR3 size: 17 residues. CDR1 and CDR2 from the germline V gene are LGHNA and YNFKEQ. This CDR3 is CASSQDRGSGGPYEQYF. CDR3 DNA: TGTGCCAGCAGCCAAGATCGAGGTAGCGGGGGTCCCTACGAGCAGTACTTC.

By share, this clone ranks as medium-sized. CDR3 coding DNA: TGTGCCAGCAGCCCGACTATCGGCTCCTACGAGCAGTACTTC. It codes for CASSPTIGSYEQYF. V gene TRBV14 combines with J gene TRBJ2-7, with a weak D call TRBD2 (5 bases). V lost 4 bases and J 0 bases, leaving 10 bases between the germline ends. CDR1 and CDR2 from the germline V gene are SGHDN and FVKESK. The CDR3 sequence is 14 residues long.

The CDR3 DNA is TGTGCCAGCAGCTCCCCTAGTAGCGCCTTCAATGCATGGGAGCAGTACTTC. Protein: CASSSPSSAFNAWEQYF. The chain joins TRBV7-9 to TRBJ2-7; a weak D match, TRBD2 (5 bases). The CDR3 contains 17 residues. Germline-derived CDR1 and CDR2 are SEHNR and FQNEAQ (reference sequence). V lost 4 bases, J lost 7 bases, and 26 bases lay in between.

The chain combines TRBV15 with TRBJ1-2; D remains ambiguous. V shed 0 bases and J shed 6 bases, with 8 bases lying between them. This CDR3 region has 13 residues. Germline CDR1 and CDR2: LNHNV and YYDKDF (reference sequence). For the CDR3, the DNA is TGTGCCACCAGCAGAGATGGCATTAATGGCTACACCTTC. This gives the protein CATSRDGINGYTF.

The genes are TRBV10-3 and TRBJ2-7; maybe TRBD1 (6 bases). V was cut by 10 bases and J by 2 bases, with 15 bases left in between. Looked up from germline, CDR1 is ENHRY and CDR2 is SYGVKD. This CDR3 is 13 amino acids long. CDR3 in DNA: TGTGCCACCAGACAGGTTTTAGCCTACGAGCAGTACTTC. The encoded protein is CATRQVLAYEQYF.

The chain couples TRBV5-1 to TRBJ2-5; possibly TRBD2 for D (6 bases). Germline CDR1 reads SGHRS; CDR2 reads YFSETQ. The CDR3 runs 13 residues. The germline V and J ends were trimmed by 7 bases and 1 base, with 11 bases remaining between them. CDR3 bases: TGCGCCAGCTCGGGACTTCCCCAAGAGACCCAGTACTTC. Amino acids: CASSGLPQETQYF.

This clone was detected a few times. The rearrangement joins TRBV29-1 to TRBJ2-3; maybe TRBD1 (6 bases). The V and J ends lost 6 bases and 5 bases respectively, with 9 bases between them. This CDR3 contains 11 residues. Germline loops: CDR1 SQVTM, CDR2 ANQGSEA. The CDR3 loop reads CSVLGGDTQYF. As DNA, the CDR3 is TGCAGCGTATTAGGGGGAGATACGCAGTATTTT.

The rearrangement joins TRBV7-9 to TRBJ2-3; either TRBD1 or TRBD2 may fit D (5 bases each). The germline CDR1 and CDR2 sequences are SEHNR and FQNEAQ (reference sequence). The CDR3 runs to 16 residues. Trimming removed 0 bases from V and 4 bases from J, with 14 bases in between. DNA for the CDR3: TGTGCCAGCAGCTTAGCGGTCGGGATAGGGGCAGATACGCAGTATTTT. Protein product: CASSLAVGIGADTQYF.

The chain couples TRBV6-6 to TRBJ1-2, with 10 bases matching TRBD1. V trimming: 8 bases; J trimming: 7 bases; junction bases outside the gene matches: 13. Per germline, CDR1 MNHNY and CDR2 SVGAGI (reference sequence). The CDR3 contains 15 residues. Here the CDR3 DNA reads TGTGCCAGCGGGCGCCCGACAGGGGGCGCGGTTGGCTACACCTTC. Residues: CASGRPTGGAVGYTF.

The chain joins TRBV11-2 to TRBJ2-7; tentative D call: TRBD2 (5 bases). The CDR3 extends over 13 amino acids. The germline V gene has CDR1 SGHAT and CDR2 FQNNGV. The V end lost 3 bases, the J end lost 4 bases, and 10 bases lay between the germline ends. CDR3 DNA: TGTGCCAGCAGCTTTTCCCGGGGTTACGAGCAGTACTTC. It translates to CASSFSRGYEQYF.

V usage is TRBV28 and J usage is TRBJ2-2; no clear D gene. V gave up 5 bases and J gave up 5 bases, with 9 bases separating them. From germline, CDR1 is MDHEN and CDR2 SYDVKM. The CDR3 totals 13 residues. As DNA, the CDR3 is TGTGCCAGCAGTCTAATGGGGACCGGGGAGCTGTTTTTT. Protein: CASSLMGTGELFF.

This clone occurred once. One junction end disagrees with the germline gene, perhaps due to a read error. The chain employs TRBV2 and TRBJ2-2, with unresolved D. Germline loops: CDR1 SNHLY, CDR2 FYNNEI. This CDR3 region has 13 residues. CDR3 bases: TGTGCCAGCAGCGAAGGCCTTGGCGGGGAGCTGTTTTTT. It specifies CASSEGLGGELFF.

This chain links TRBV29-1 with TRBJ2-2; D gene unclear. Looked up from germline, CDR1 is SQVTM and CDR2 is ANQGSEA. V lost 4 bases and J lost 5, with 5 bases in between. The CDR3 spans 11 residues. As DNA, the CDR3 is TGCAGCGTTGGGGGTACCGGGGAGCTGTTTTTT. This sequence encodes CSVGGTGELFF.

This clone showed up just a few times. CDR3 in amino acids: CASSPEGYLGGYTF. Written as DNA, the CDR3 is TGTGCCAGCAGCCCCGAAGGGTATCTGGGCGGCTACACCTTC. V and J are TRBV7-2 and TRBJ1-2; D unclear. Germline V gene lookup returns CDR1 SGHTA and CDR2 FQGNSA. V gave up 5 bases and J gave up 8 bases, with 18 bases separating them. This CDR3 is built from 14 residues.

This clone has more than one count but fewer than ten. The V call is TRBV7-9, the J call TRBJ1-6, with 11 bases identical to TRBD1. The V segment lost 2 bases and the J segment 10 bases; nucleotides outside the gene matches: 4. Germline V lookup: CDR1 SEHNR, CDR2 FQNEAQ (reference sequence). This CDR3 is 15 amino acids long. The CDR3: CASSLLDRGRSPLHF. The CDR3 bases are TGTGCCAGCAGCTTACTGGACAGGGGGCGATCACCCCTCCACTTT.

The gene calls are TRBV2 and TRBJ2-5, with D possibly TRBD2 on 5 matching bases. From germline, CDR1 is SNHLY and CDR2 FYNNEI. The CDR3 loop spans 14 amino acids. The V gene lost 4 bases and the J gene lost 1 base, with 10 bases spanning the gap. The CDR3 spells CASSAQRTQETQYF. CDR3 coding DNA: TGTGCCAGCAGTGCCCAGCGGACCCAAGAGACCCAGTACTTC.

The CDR3, as DNA: TGTGCCAGCAGTGAGCGGCCAGGGGGCAGTCGGCGGCGTGAAAAACTGTTTTTT. This gives the protein CASSERPGGSRRREKLFF. The V and J genes are TRBV2 and TRBJ1-4, with 8 bases matching TRBD1. J gave up 7 bases and V 3 bases, and 16 bases lay outside the gene matches. CDR1 and CDR2 from the germline V gene are SNHLY and FYNNEI. The CDR3 length is 18 residues.

The sample holds one count of this clone. The genes are TRBV10-1 and TRBJ1-2; D might be TRBD1 (6 bases). Trimming took off 6 bases at V and 2 bases at J, with 10 bases between the two ends. This CDR3 comprises 13 residues. Germline CDR1 WNHNN, CDR2 SYGVQD (reference sequence). CDR3 sequence: CASRGGLNYGYTF. The CDR3 nucleotides are TGCGCCAGCAGGGGGGGCTTAAACTATGGCTACACCTTC.